Here is one T cell receptor (beta chain) with its context. Its antigen is currently not known. No base qualities exist here, and no much larger clone lies one base off it. These data are taken from a study of blood T cell repertoires in COVID-19 (dated by TCRdb to about 2020). With respect to the entire study: Collaborator samples came from the United States, Italy and Spain and covered acute and convalescent phases of COVID-19. The material from the prospective study consisted of cDNA or gDNA derived from T cells, B-cell-depleted T cells, or PBMCs. The dataset comprised deeply sampled blood TCRbeta repertoires from subjects exposed to, actively infected with, or recovered from COVID-19. The repertoires were released in a freely available public database intended as a resource for research on the immune response to SARS-CoV-2. Samples came from the ongoing ImmuneRACE study (first 160 participants) plus 1,254 subjects from 6 global collaborators. A de-identified subject ID, COVID-19 status, age in years and sex were almost always included in the sample metadata. Where available, HLA class I and class II types were taken from metadata supplied by the sample provider and were not determined by assay-based typing. General study outcomes and caveats: How much clinical and demographic metadata was included differed by source and by participant, and the metadata was provided uncurated.

V and J lose 3 bases and 4 bases, and a span of 13 bases separates them. The germline V gene encodes CDR1 KGHSH and CDR2 LQKENI. The CDR3 measures 15 amino acids from cysteine to phenylalanine. Only the CDR3 DNA stays, 45 bases, in frame from base 1. The immunoSEQ Assay, a bias-controlled multiplex PCR, was used to amplify TCRbeta CDR3 regions from genomic DNA. Under the source paper's analysis protocol: The number of nucleated cells in each sample was estimated from the amplification of reference gene primers within the assay. To quantify the absolute abundance of each unique TCRbeta CDR3 rearrangement, sequence reads were collapsed and filtered. For each sample, productive Simpson clonality was calculated as the square root of Simpson's diversity index over productive rearrangements. This immuneACCESS table, as held by TCRdb, lists in-frame sequences with V and J called but not all clones. Of the missing ones, under half trace to an unresolved V gene in checked studies; the others have no known cause. From that table come the V and J calls and clone size; the DNA was used to work out D and trimming. For this sample the table gives about 280,000 clones, of which about 82% were detected only once. The leading ten clones occupy approximately 5.1% of the sample.

The collaborating institutions used their own protocols to collect whole blood in K2EDTA tubes. For TCRbeta analysis, collaborator samples were shipped as frozen whole blood, as isolated PBMCs, or as DNA extracted from either sample type. The sequence is built from TRBV18 and TRBJ2-1; tentative D gene TRBD1, with 7 bases matching. This clonotype was obtained from a man aged 50 to 59 with active or convalescent COVID-19. The sequencing input was peripheral blood. The CDR3 is CASSPAQGRYNEQFF. Here is the DNA: TGTGCCAGCTCACCGGCACAGGGGAGGTACAATGAGCAGTTCTTC.